These 14 T cell receptor beta chains originate from one sample sequenced in a study of cytomegalovirus exposure and HLA in healthy donors. PCR amplification relied on 60 Vbeta primers (plus 13 Jbeta primers). Profiled with immunoSEQ multiplex PCR; TCRdb holds only in-frame clones, not every one. Found here are more than 90,000 clones, more than 75% of them singletons; the top ten hold approximately 0.8%. The sequenced sample consisted of PBMCs. These receptors were taken from a woman aged 60-75 years in good health and CMV-seronegative.

V is TRBV9 and J is TRBJ1-3; TRBD1 might be the D (6 bases). Trimming removed 3 bases at V and 4 bases at J, with 14 bases between. The length of the CDR3 is 15 residues. Germline CDR1 is SGDLS and CDR2 is YYNGEE. The DNA of the CDR3 is TGTGCCAGCAGCGCGCACAGGGTTGAAGGAAACACCATATATTTT. Amino acid sequence: CASSAHRVEGNTIYF.

The chain joins TRBV29-1 to TRBJ2-5, with TRBD1 identical over 7 bases. J gave up 1 base and V 7 bases, and 9 bases lay outside the gene matches. The CDR3 contains 14 residues. The germline V gene has CDR1 SQVTM and CDR2 ANQGSEA. The CDR3 DNA reads as TGCAGCGGAGCCCATTCAGGGGGCCAAGAGACCCAGTACTTC. This sequence encodes CSGAHSGGQETQYF.

The chain uses TRBV30 and TRBJ2-7, with TRBD2 as a possible D gene (6 bases). The CDR3 is made up of 12 amino acids. Germline loops: CDR1 GTSNPN, CDR2 SVGIG (reference sequence). Trimming removed 0 bases from V and 5 bases from J, with 8 bases in between. The CDR3 DNA reads as TGTGCCTGGAGTGTATCGGGAGACGAGCAGTACTTC. Amino acids: CAWSVSGDEQYF.

The rearrangement joins TRBV28 to TRBJ2-7; 7 bases match TRBD1. Losses at the gene ends were 8 bases for V and 0 bases for J; bases not matched to a gene: 19. The V gene's germline CDR1 is MDHEN and CDR2 SYDVKM. This CDR3 has 18 residues. Here the CDR3 DNA reads TGTGCCAGCCTCCCCTCGGGGACAGCCTTTCCTACCTCCTACGAGCAGTACTTC. Residues: CASLPSGTAFPTSYEQYF.

The sample holds a few counts of this clone. The chain links TRBV2 to TRBJ1-2; weak D call: TRBD1 (6 bases). CDR1 and CDR2 (germline): SNHLY, FYNNEI. The V end lost 7 bases, the J end lost 6 bases, and 18 bases lay between the germline ends. CDR3 length: 14 residues. The CDR3 loop reads CASNAGRGWNGYTF. Here the CDR3 DNA reads TGTGCCAGCAACGCGGGCAGGGGATGGAATGGCTACACCTTC.

The chain is built from TRBV15 and TRBJ2-3, with 8 nucleotides matching TRBD1. Unmatched junction bases numbered 6, after V lost 2 bases and J lost 5 bases. The CDR3 has 15 amino acids. Germline V gives CDR1 LNHNV, CDR2 YYDKDF (reference sequence). The chain's CDR3 is CATSRMTGVLDTQYF. CDR3 bases: TGTGCCACCAGCAGAATGACAGGGGTATTAGATACGCAGTATTTT.

This chain joins TRBV7-2 and TRBJ2-5, with a weak D call TRBD1 (6 bases). In germline, CDR1 is SGHTA, CDR2 FQGNSA. There are 16 residues in the CDR3. The V and J ends lost 5 bases and 4 bases respectively, with 20 bases between them. CDR3 nucleotide sequence: TGTGCCAGCAGCGTGCTACCGGGACACAGGAGAGAGACCCAGTACTTC. It encodes CASSVLPGHRRETQYF.

The chain recombines TRBV18 with TRBJ1-4; D is ambiguous. The V end lost 0 bases, the J end lost 5 bases, and 7 bases lay between the germline ends. CDR3 length: 14 residues. Germline V gene data show CDR1 as KGHSH and CDR2 as LQKENI. CDR3 in DNA: TGTGCCAGCTCACCACCGGAGCTAAATGAAAAACTGTTTTTT. This codes for CASSPPELNEKLFF.

This clone was seen a handful of times. The CDR3 region has the DNA TGTGCCTGGAGTCTCAAGGGACTAGTCATAAATGAGCAGTTCTTC. Protein sequence: CAWSLKGLVINEQFF. The rearrangement joins TRBV30 to TRBJ2-1, with 8 bases matching TRBD2. The junction had 10 bases not matched to a gene; V was cut back by 2 bases and J by 7 bases. Germline V gives CDR1 GTSNPN, CDR2 SVGIG (reference sequence). The CDR3 is 15 amino acids.

The rearrangement links TRBV5-6 to TRBJ1-1, with D possibly being TRBD1 (5 bases). The germline V and J ends were trimmed by 0 bases and 1 base, with 19 bases remaining between them. There are 18 residues in the CDR3. Looked up from germline, CDR1 is SGHDT and CDR2 is YYEEEE. CDR3 coding DNA: TGTGCCAGCAGCTTGGTCAATCGGGGACTTACATGGAACACTGAAGCTTTCTTT. Residues: CASSLVNRGLTWNTEAFF.

The rearrangement uses TRBV18 and TRBJ2-1, with 7 positions matching TRBD2. J was trimmed by 7 bases and V by 4 bases; bases with no gene match: 4. The germline CDR1 and CDR2 sequences are KGHSH and LQKENI. CDR3 length: 13 residues. The CDR3 DNA is TGTGCCAGCTCACTAGGGACTAAAAATGAGCAGTTCTTC. It specifies CASSLGTKNEQFF.

The gene calls are TRBV28 and TRBJ1-4; weak D call: TRBD1 (5 bases). The V gene lost 4 bases and the J gene lost 0 bases, with 9 bases spanning the gap. From germline, CDR1 is MDHEN and CDR2 SYDVKM. The CDR3 runs to 15 residues. CDR3 loop: CASSSRQTTNEKLFF. The CDR3, as DNA: TGTGCCAGCAGTTCCAGACAGACAACTAATGAAAAACTGTTTTTT.

The V call is TRBV10-3, the J call TRBJ2-7, with TRBD2 identical over 9 bases. There are 16 residues in the CDR3. V lost 4 bases to trimming and J lost 3 bases; unmatched junction nucleotides: 10. Germline V CDR1 and CDR2: ENHRY, SYGVKD. The chain's CDR3 is CAISAASTSGIYEQYF. DNA for the CDR3: TGTGCCATCAGTGCAGCGTCGACTAGCGGTATCTACGAGCAGTACTTC.

The chain is built from TRBV7-9 and TRBJ1-1; possible D gene TRBD1, 5 bases. Trimming took off 4 bases at V and 4 bases at J, with 7 bases between the two ends. Germline lookup yields CDR1 SEHNR and CDR2 FQNEAQ (reference sequence). This CDR3 has 12 residues. CDR3 sequence (DNA): TGTGCCAGCAGCTCTGACAGCACTGAAGCTTTCTTT. Translated, it gives CASSSDSTEAFF.